The clone carrying this TCR beta chain was seen many times. Measured with immunoSEQ multiplex PCR; TCRdb has only the in-frame clones, and not every one. Observed in the sample are nearly 25,000 clones, none of them singletons. The sample belongs to a study of T cells after posttransplantation cyclophosphamide. The CDR3 has 16 amino acids. This receptor was identified in a woman between 50 and 59 years old in good health, CMV-negative, and a related stem cell transplant donor. The J gene is TRBJ1-1, the V gene TRBV21-1; the table's D call of TRBD1 was not tested on the DNA. TRBV21-1 is deemed a pseudogene. Sequences were obtained from PBMCs. The CDR3, as DNA: TGTGCCAGCAGCAAAGTCAGGGATAGTTGGGACACTGAAGCTTTCTTT. Translating gives CASSKVRDSWDTEAFF.